This section outlines one T cell receptor beta chain sequence together with its context. The data were obtained in a study of blood T cells in healthy people across ages. For the second PCR, which ran for roughly 6 to 11 cycles, a sample-barcoded 5' primer and a J-beta primer mix were used. Each cDNA molecule received a tag from a template-switch adaptor that had 12 random nucleotides. MiXCR was run by TCRdb on the 5' RACE reads, yielding one entry per CDR3 protein. The data show approximately 790,000 distinct CDR3 sequences, approximately 67% seen once. Germline V gives CDR1 SGHRS, CDR2 YFSETQ. The CDR3 contains 13 residues. The junction had 10 bases not matched to a gene; V was cut back by 6 bases and J by 10 bases.

The sequence was collected from a man aged 25-45 years in good health. The chain joins TRBV5-1 to TRBJ2-3, with 8 bases identical to TRBD2. Sequencing used blood. The CDR3 loop reads CASTSGGGEAQYF. The DNA of the CDR3 is TGCGCCAGCACGAGCGGGGGAGGCGAGGCGCAGTATTTT.